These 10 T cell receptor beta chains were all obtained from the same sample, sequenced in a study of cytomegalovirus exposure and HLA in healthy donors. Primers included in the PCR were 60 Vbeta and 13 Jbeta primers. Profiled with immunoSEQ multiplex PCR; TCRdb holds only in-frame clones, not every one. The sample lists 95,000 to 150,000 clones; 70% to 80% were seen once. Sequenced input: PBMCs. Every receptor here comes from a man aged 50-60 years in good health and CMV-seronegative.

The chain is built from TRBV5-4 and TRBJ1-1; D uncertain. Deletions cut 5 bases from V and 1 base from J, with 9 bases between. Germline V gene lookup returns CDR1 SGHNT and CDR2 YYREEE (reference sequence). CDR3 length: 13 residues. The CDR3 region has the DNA TGTGCCAGCAGTGAGTCTTGGAACACTGAAGCTTTCTTT. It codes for CASSESWNTEAFF.

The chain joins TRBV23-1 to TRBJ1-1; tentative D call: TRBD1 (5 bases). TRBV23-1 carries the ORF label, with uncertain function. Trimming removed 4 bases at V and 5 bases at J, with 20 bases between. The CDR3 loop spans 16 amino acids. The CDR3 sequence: CASSPKTLTAFTEAFF. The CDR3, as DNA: TGCGCCAGCAGTCCCAAAACACTGACAGCGTTTACTGAAGCTTTCTTT.

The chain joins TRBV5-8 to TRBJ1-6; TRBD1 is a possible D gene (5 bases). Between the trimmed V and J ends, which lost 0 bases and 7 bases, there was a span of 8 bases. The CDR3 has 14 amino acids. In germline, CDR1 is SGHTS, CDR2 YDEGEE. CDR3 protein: CASSLGQLNSPLHF. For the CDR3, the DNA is TGTGCCAGCAGCTTGGGACAGCTAAATTCACCCCTCCACTTT.

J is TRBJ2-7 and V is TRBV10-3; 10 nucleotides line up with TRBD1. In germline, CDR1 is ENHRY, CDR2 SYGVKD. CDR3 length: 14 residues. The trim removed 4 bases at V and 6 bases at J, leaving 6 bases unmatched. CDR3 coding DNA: TGTGCCATCAGTGCTGGGACAGGGGAGGGCGAGCAGTACTTC. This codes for CAISAGTGEGEQYF.

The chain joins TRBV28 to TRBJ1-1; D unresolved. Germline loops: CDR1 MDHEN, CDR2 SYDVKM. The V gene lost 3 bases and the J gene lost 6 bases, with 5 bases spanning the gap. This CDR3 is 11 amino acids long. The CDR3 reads CASSFRSEAFF. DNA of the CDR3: TGTGCCAGCAGTTTTCGGTCTGAAGCTTTCTTT.

This CDR3 is CASSLGGRGADEKLFF. The DNA for the CDR3 is TGTGCCAGCAGCTTAGGGGGTAGGGGTGCTGACGAAAAACTGTTTTTT. This sequence joins TRBV7-2 and TRBJ1-4; possibly TRBD1 for D (5 bases). From germline, CDR1 is SGHTA and CDR2 FQGNSA. V lost 1 base, J lost 8 bases, and 17 bases lay in between. The CDR3 covers 16 residues.

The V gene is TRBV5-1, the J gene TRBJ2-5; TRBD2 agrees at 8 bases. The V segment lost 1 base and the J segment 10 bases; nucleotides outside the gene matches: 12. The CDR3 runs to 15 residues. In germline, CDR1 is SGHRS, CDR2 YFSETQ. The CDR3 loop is CASSLTSGTKRFQYF. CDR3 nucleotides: TGCGCCAGCAGCTTGACTAGCGGAACTAAGAGATTCCAGTACTTC.

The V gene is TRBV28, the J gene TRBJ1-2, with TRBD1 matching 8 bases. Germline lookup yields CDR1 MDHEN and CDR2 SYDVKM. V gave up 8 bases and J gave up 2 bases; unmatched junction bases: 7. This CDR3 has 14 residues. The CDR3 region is CASCANRGNYGYTF. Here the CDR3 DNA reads TGTGCCAGCTGTGCGAACAGGGGGAACTATGGCTACACCTTC.

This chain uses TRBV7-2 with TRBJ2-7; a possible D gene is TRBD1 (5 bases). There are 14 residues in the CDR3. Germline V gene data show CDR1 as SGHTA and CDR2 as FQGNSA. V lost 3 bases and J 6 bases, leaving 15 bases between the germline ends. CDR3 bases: TGTGCCAGCAGCTTCACAGGTGTCCAGGGCGAGCAGTACTTC. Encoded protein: CASSFTGVQGEQYF.

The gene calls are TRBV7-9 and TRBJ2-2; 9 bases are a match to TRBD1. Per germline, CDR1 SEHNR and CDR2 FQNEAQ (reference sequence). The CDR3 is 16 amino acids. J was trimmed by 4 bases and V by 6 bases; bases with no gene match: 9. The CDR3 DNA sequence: TGTGCCAGCAGTAGAACAGGGGGCGCGGGCACCGGGGAGCTGTTTTTT. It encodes CASSRTGGAGTGELFF.